The rows below give T cell receptor beta chains drawn from one sample of a study of blood T cell repertoires in COVID-19. Generated by immunoSEQ multiplex PCR, the TCRdb table keeps only in-frame clones and is missing some. The sample records about 290,000 clones, 80% to 90% being singletons. Specimen: peripheral blood. These receptors were taken from a woman in her twenties or thirties with active or convalescent COVID-19. The CDR3 runs from the conserved cysteine through the conserved F or W.

>TRBV29-1|11
CSVGQGNEQYF
>TRBV15|14
CATSRGQGAEGYTF
>TRBV7-8|12
CASSFRGTEQYF
>TRBV5-6|15
CASRDDRGQTGELFF
>TRBV7-2|13
CASSPTPGNTIYF
>TRBV19|13
CASSTTGGGEAFF
>TRBV7-2|14
CASSRLRGNNEQFF
>TRBV12-3/TRBV12-4|12
CASRSMNTEAFF
>TRBV5-8|18
CASSLTGHGLAGGDTQYF
>TRBV7-8|15
CASSYLGQGRETQYF
>TRBV5-6|13
CASSFVGNTEAFF
>TRBV19|14
CASSMGGASQPQHF
>TRBV7-2|19
CASSLKSGGLAGLPYEQYF
>TRBV24-1|14
CATSRAGSGHEQYF
>TRBV5-1|16
CASSLRAGVKSPEAFF
>TRBV5-1|16
CASSPGQGVLLDTQYF
>TRBV5-5|15
CASSADRDRTYGYTF
>TRBV6-5|13
CASSFGSSTEAFF
>TRBV20-1|13
CSASREVRIGYTF
>TRBV9|17
CASSRLAGGLGGDTQYF
>TRBV12-3/TRBV12-4|12
CASGQSNTEAFF
>TRBV18|15
CASSPGRSSGNTIYF
>TRBV7-2|15
CASSKQGGGNQPQHF
>TRBV7-9|13
CASSPSDRVEQYF
>TRBV7-8|16
CASSPRGQGPTDTQYF
>TRBV4-2|16
CASSLMRGGDTDTQYF
>TRBV18|17
CASAPGQGAGNTGELFF
>TRBV2|15
CASRATGGLNTEAFF
>TRBV19|15
CASSPGDREYQPQHF